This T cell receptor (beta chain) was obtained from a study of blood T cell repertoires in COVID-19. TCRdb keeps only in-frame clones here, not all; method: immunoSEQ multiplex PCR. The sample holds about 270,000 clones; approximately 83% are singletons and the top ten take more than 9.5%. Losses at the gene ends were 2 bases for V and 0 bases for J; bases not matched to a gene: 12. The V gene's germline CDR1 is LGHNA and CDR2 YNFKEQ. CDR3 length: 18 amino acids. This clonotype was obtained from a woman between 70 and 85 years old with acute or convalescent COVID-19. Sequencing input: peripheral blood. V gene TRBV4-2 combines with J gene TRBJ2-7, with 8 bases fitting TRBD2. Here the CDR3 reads CASSQLPGGKEFSYEQYF. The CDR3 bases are TGTGCCAGCAGCCAACTACCGGGGGGGAAAGAGTTCTCCTACGAGCAGTACTTC.